A selection of T cell receptor beta chains follows, all from one sample in a study of CD8 T cells in Susac syndrome. TCRdb reprocessed the immunoSEQ multiplex PCR reads with MiXCR, giving one entry per CDR3 protein. Of approximately 65,000 distinct CDR3 sequences listed, around nine tenths are singletons. The sample was CD8+ T cells from PBMCs. These receptor sequences come from a human donor in good health. CDR3s include the opening cysteine and the closing phenylalanine or tryptophan. The D gene is left open where the match is weak. Clone size, where shown, is once, few, many, or a class for clones that have expanded.

d_gene,v_gene,j_gene,abundance,CDR3aa,CDR3nt
.,TRBV4-1,TRBJ1-6,.,CASSQVPGDNSPLHF,TGCGCCAGCAGCCAAGTACCAGGGGATAATTCACCCCTCCACTTT
TRBD1,TRBV7-9,TRBJ2-7,few,CASSWISGTGNEQYF,TGTGCCAGCAGCTGGATCTCCGGGACAGGGAACGAGCAGTACTTC
.,TRBV25-1,TRBJ2-3,once,CASSESGNSFSTDTQYF,TGTGCCAGCAGCGAATCGGGCAACTCCTTTAGCACAGATACGCAGTATTTT
.,TRBV6-5,TRBJ2-7,.,CASSYGLSEQYF,TGTGCCAGCAGTTATGGGCTCTCCGAGCAGTACTTC
.,TRBV19,TRBJ1-2,.,CASTTGNYGYTF,TGTGCCAGTACCACAGGCAACTATGGCTACACCTTC
.,TRBV24-1,TRBJ1-1,.,CATSATGTTEAFF,TGTGCCACCAGTGCTACAGGGACCACTGAAGCTTTCTTT
.,TRBV10-3,TRBJ1-5,.,CAISDVGVGGYQPQHF,TGTGCCATCAGTGATGTTGGAGTGGGAGGGTACCAGCCCCAGCATTTT
TRBD1,TRBV3-1,TRBJ1-1,.,CASSQDRGERNTEAFF,TGTGCCAGCAGCCAAGACAGGGGGGAGCGGAACACTGAAGCTTTCTTT
.,TRBV4-3,TRBJ2-7,.,CASSQALEDEQYF,TGCGCCAGCAGCCAAGCGTTAGAGGACGAGCAGTACTTC
.,TRBV19,TRBJ1-1,.,CASSPGTWNAFF,TGTGCCAGTAGTCCTGGGACTTGGAACGCTTTCTTT
TRBD2,TRBV7-2,TRBJ2-7,.,CASSFGLAGARYF,TGTGCCAGCAGCTTTGGACTAGCGGGCGCTCGGTACTTC
.,TRBV27,TRBJ2-7,.,CASSFRLNSYEQYF,TGTGCCAGCAGTTTTAGGCTGAACTCCTACGAGCAGTACTTC
.,TRBV7-9,TRBJ2-7,.,CASSSQENYEQYF,TGTGCCAGCAGCTCCCAGGAGAACTACGAGCAGTACTTC
.,TRBV20-1,TRBJ1-5,.,CSARDRDGINQPQHF,TGCAGTGCTAGAGATAGGGACGGCATCAATCAGCCCCAGCATTTT
.,TRBV29-1,TRBJ2-6,.,CSVVGTGANVLTF,TGCAGCGTTGTGGGGACTGGGGCCAACGTCCTGACTTTC
TRBD1,TRBV14,TRBJ2-3,.,CASSPKGAYDTQYF,TGTGCCAGCAGCCCAAAGGGGGCGTATGATACGCAGTATTTT
TRBD1,TRBV5-1,TRBJ1-1,.,CASKRSGGTEAFF,TGCGCCAGTAAAAGGTCAGGGGGCACTGAAGCTTTCTTT
.,TRBV12-3/TRBV12-4,TRBJ1-2,.,CASSLSDSTFQGTF,TGTGCCAGCAGTTTATCGGACAGCACGTTCCAGGGCACCTTC
.,TRBV6-2/TRBV6-3,TRBJ2-3,few,CASSYSLDGADTQYF,TGTGCCAGCAGTTACTCTTTAGACGGGGCAGATACGCAGTATTTT
TRBD1,TRBV7-9,TRBJ1-4,.,CASSPRTGGDEKLFF,TGTGCCAGCAGCCCCCGGACAGGGGGAGATGAAAAACTGTTTTTT
.,TRBV25-1,TRBJ1-1,.,CASSEYIGGTEAFF,TGTGCCAGCAGTGAATACATTGGGGGTACTGAAGCTTTCTTT
.,TRBV6-2/TRBV6-3,TRBJ1-1,.,CASSYSPMNTEAFF,TGTGCCAGCAGTTACTCACCAATGAACACTGAAGCTTTCTTT
.,TRBV19,TRBJ2-7,.,CASTPGGNSYEQYF,TGTGCCAGTACCCCCGGAGGGAACTCCTACGAGCAGTACTTC
TRBD2,TRBV4-3,TRBJ2-1,.,CASSQDGLAGVNEQFF,TGCGCCAGCAGCCAAGATGGGTTAGCGGGGGTTAATGAGCAGTTCTTC
.,TRBV20-1,TRBJ2-7,.,CSARPDTYEQYF,TGCAGTGCTAGACCTGACACCTACGAGCAGTACTTC
.,TRBV6-1,TRBJ1-1,.,CASREGGTEAFF,TGTGCCAGCAGGGAGGGGGGGACTGAAGCTTTCTTT
TRBD2,TRBV6-1,TRBJ2-1,.,CASSELAGGYNEQFF,TGTGCCAGCAGTGAGCTAGCGGGGGGGTACAATGAGCAGTTCTTC
.,TRBV6-5,TRBJ2-7,.,CASSYADPGSSYEQYF,TGTGCCAGCAGTTACGCGGACCCCGGGAGCTCCTACGAGCAGTACTTC
TRBD1,TRBV7-6,TRBJ2-1,.,CASSHAGTGGTRTYNEQFF,TGTGCCAGCAGCCACGCCGGGACAGGGGGGACTAGAACATACAATGAGCAGTTCTTC
.,TRBV2,TRBJ1-5,.,CASNPGGQKHQPQHF,TGTGCCAGCAACCCCGGGGGGCAAAAGCATCAGCCCCAGCATTTT
.,TRBV3-1,TRBJ1-2,.,CASSPTDVGPNYGYTF,TGTGCCAGCAGCCCCACCGACGTGGGGCCTAACTATGGCTACACCTTC
.,TRBV9,TRBJ2-7,once,CASSVAGGGPYEQYF,TGTGCCAGCAGCGTAGCTGGGGGGGGCCCTTACGAGCAGTACTTC
TRBD2,TRBV7-9,TRBJ2-3,.,CASSLTGLAGLNGDTQYF,TGTGCCAGCAGCCTTACGGGACTAGCGGGGCTCAACGGGGATACGCAGTATTTT
.,TRBV4-3,TRBJ2-7,.,CASSQDETAYEQYF,TGCGCCAGCAGCCAAGATGAGACAGCCTACGAGCAGTACTTC
TRBD1,TRBV20-1,TRBJ2-7,.,CSARATGEFSYEQYF,TGCAGTGCTAGAGCGACAGGGGAATTCTCCTACGAGCAGTACTTC
.,TRBV6-5,TRBJ2-3,.,CASSYGDTQYF,TGTGCCAGCAGTTACGGAGATACGCAGTATTTT
.,TRBV6-2/TRBV6-3,TRBJ2-3,.,CASSEGDREIDTQYF,TGTGCCAGCAGCGAAGGGGATAGGGAGATAGATACGCAGTATTTT
TRBD2,TRBV5-5,TRBJ2-6,.,CASSLDGGGIGANVLTF,TGTGCCAGCAGCTTGGACGGGGGGGGAATTGGGGCCAACGTCCTGACTTTC
.,TRBV4-3,TRBJ2-1,.,CASSQGRGNEQFF,TGCGCCAGCAGCCAAGGGAGGGGCAATGAGCAGTTCTTC
.,TRBV5-4,TRBJ2-6,.,CASSLEGAGPGANVLTF,TGTGCCAGCAGCTTGGAGGGAGCTGGGCCTGGGGCCAACGTCCTGACTTTC
.,TRBV24-1,TRBJ2-7,.,CATSSNNGPYEQYF,TGTGCCACCAGTTCAAATAACGGCCCCTACGAGCAGTACTTC
.,TRBV4-1,TRBJ1-2,.,CASSLGTNGYTF,TGCGCCAGCAGCCTCGGTACCAATGGCTACACCTTC
.,TRBV19,TRBJ1-2,.,CASSISAQADGYTF,TGTGCCAGTAGTATAAGTGCACAGGCGGACGGCTACACCTTC
.,TRBV28,TRBJ1-5,.,CASSLPDPYRSNQPQHF,TGTGCCAGCAGTTTACCCGACCCGTACCGAAGCAATCAGCCCCAGCATTTT
TRBD1,TRBV15,TRBJ1-5,.,CATSRQGTAGNQPQHF,TGTGCCACCAGCAGGCAAGGGACAGCCGGCAATCAGCCCCAGCATTTT
.,TRBV6-4,TRBJ2-5,few,CASSDSQARRTQYF,TGTGCCAGCAGTGACAGTCAGGCGAGGAGGACCCAGTACTTC
TRBD1,TRBV5-6,TRBJ1-1,.,CASRRGQGITEAFF,TGTGCCAGCAGACGAGGACAGGGAATCACTGAAGCTTTCTTT
.,TRBV6-5,TRBJ2-1,.,CASRGGADNEQFF,TGTGCCAGTCGCGGGGGCGCCGACAATGAGCAGTTCTTC
TRBD1,TRBV20-1,TRBJ2-1,.,CSASNRGSYNEQFF,TGCAGTGCTAGCAACAGGGGGTCCTACAATGAGCAGTTCTTC
.,TRBV14,TRBJ2-3,.,CASSTFPVDTQYF,TGTGCCAGCAGCACATTTCCCGTAGATACGCAGTATTTT
.,TRBV27,TRBJ1-4,.,CASSIAGSNEKLFF,TGTGCCAGCAGTATAGCCGGTTCTAATGAAAAACTGTTTTTT
.,TRBV6-1,TRBJ2-3,.,CASSPRGPLDTDTQYF,TGTGCCAGCAGCCCCCGGGGTCCTCTTGACACAGATACGCAGTATTTT
.,TRBV5-1,TRBJ2-7,few,CASSLGPNYEQYF,TGCGCCAGCAGCTTGGGTCCTAACTACGAGCAGTACTTC